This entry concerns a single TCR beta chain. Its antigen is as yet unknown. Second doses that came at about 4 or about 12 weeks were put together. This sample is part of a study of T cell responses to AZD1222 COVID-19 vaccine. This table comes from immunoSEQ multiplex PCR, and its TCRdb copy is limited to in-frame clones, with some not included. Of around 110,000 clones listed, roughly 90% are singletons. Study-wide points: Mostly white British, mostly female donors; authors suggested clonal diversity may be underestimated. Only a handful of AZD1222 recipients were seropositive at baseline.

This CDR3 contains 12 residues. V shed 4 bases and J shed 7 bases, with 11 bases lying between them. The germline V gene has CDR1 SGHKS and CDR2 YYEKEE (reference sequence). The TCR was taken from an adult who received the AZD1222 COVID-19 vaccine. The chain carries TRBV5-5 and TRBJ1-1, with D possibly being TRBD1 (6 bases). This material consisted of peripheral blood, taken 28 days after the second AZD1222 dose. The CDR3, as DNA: TGTGCCAGCAGCCCCACAGGGAGTGAAGCTTTCTTT. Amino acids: CASSPTGSEAFF.